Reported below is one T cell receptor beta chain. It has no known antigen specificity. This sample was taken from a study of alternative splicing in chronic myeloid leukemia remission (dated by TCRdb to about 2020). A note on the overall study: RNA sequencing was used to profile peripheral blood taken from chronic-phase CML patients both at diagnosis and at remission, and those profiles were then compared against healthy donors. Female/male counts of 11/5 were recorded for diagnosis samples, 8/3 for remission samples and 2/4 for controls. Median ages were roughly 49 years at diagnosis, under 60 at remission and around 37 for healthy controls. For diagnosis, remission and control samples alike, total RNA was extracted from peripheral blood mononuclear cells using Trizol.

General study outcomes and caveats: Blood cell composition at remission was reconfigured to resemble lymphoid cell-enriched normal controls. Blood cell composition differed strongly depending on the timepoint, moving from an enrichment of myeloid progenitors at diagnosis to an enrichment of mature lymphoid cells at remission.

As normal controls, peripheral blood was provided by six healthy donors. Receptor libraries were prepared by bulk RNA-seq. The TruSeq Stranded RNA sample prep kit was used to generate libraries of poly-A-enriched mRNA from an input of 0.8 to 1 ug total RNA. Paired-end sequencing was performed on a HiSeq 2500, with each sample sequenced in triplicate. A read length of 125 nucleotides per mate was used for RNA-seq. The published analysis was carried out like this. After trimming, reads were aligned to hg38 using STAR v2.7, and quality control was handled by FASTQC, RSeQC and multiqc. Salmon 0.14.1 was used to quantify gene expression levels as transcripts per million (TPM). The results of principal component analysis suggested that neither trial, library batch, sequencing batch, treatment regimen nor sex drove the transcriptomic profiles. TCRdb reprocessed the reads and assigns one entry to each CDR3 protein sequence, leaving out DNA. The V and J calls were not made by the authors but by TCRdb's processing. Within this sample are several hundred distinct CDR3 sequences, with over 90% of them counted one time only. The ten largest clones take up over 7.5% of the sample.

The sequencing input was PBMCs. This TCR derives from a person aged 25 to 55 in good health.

The CDR3 amino acid sequence is: CASSKADHYNEQFF. The V and J segments used are TRBV6-6 and TRBJ2-1; no DNA is available, so the TRBD2 call from TCRdb remains unchecked. CDR1 is given as MNHNY and CDR2 as SVGAGI, both from the germline V gene (reference sequence). Spanning cysteine to phenylalanine, the CDR3 consists of 14 amino acids. The DNA is unrecorded.